The 11 T cell receptor beta chains given below trace back to one sample, sequenced in a study of tumour-infiltrating T cells in Burkitt lymphoma. TCRdb's table, derived via immunoSEQ multiplex PCR, lists solely in-frame clones and lacks some. The sample includes some 4,300 clones, 16% of them seen just once. Material: tumor tissue. The receptors originated from a human donor with diffuse large B-cell lymphoma. Some clones in this sample may be carry-over from other donors' samples.

This clone has more than one count but fewer than ten. The chain employs TRBV4-3 and TRBJ2-7; 11 bases agree with TRBD1. The junction had 3 bases not matched to a gene; V was cut back by 2 bases and J by 3 bases. Germline V gene sequence: CDR1 LGHNA, CDR2 YSLEER. The CDR3 sequence is 15 residues long. The CDR3 region is CASSQTGTGGYEQYF. The CDR3 DNA follows: TGCGCCAGCAGCCAAACCGGGACAGGGGGCTACGAGCAGTACTTC.

CDR3 region: CASSLAPSDTQYF. Here the CDR3 DNA reads TGTGCCAGCAGCTTAGCGCCTTCAGATACGCAGTATTTT. The chain carries TRBV7-6 and TRBJ2-3; D unclear. The CDR3 is made up of 13 amino acids. V lost 0 bases to trimming and J lost 4 bases, with 5 bases between them. Germline-derived CDR1 and CDR2 are SGHVS and FNYEAQ.

Only a few counts were recorded for this clone. The chain carries TRBV4-3 and TRBJ2-3; 11 bases fit TRBD2. Germline V gene data show CDR1 as LGHNA and CDR2 as YSLEER. The CDR3 is 17 amino acids. Unmatched junction bases numbered 11, after V lost 0 bases and J lost 9 bases. CDR3 in amino acids: CASSQEGGLAAVDTQYF. DNA of the CDR3: TGCGCCAGCAGCCAAGAAGGGGGACTAGCGGCGGTGGACACGCAGTATTTT.

There are a few counts of this clone. CDR3 protein: CASSPGTGVDTQYF. The CDR3 DNA reads TGTGCCAGCAGCCCGGGGACAGGGGTAGATACGCAGTATTTT. The chain carries TRBV4-2 and TRBJ2-3, with TRBD1 identical over 10 bases. V trimming: 4 bases; J trimming: 5 bases; junction bases outside the gene matches: 3. CDR1 and CDR2 (germline): LGHNA, YNFKEQ. This CDR3 is built from 14 residues.

There are a few counts of this clone. The chain combines TRBV28 with TRBJ1-4; D not resolved. The germline V gene has CDR1 MDHEN and CDR2 SYDVKM. The CDR3 is 15 residues long. V was clipped by 5 bases and J by 8 bases, with 18 bases between them. CDR3 in amino acids: CASSPGDLAGEKLFF. The CDR3, as DNA: TGTGCCAGCAGTCCCGGTGACCTGGCGGGGGAAAAACTGTTTTTT.

The sample holds a few counts of this clone. The V gene is TRBV5-1, the J gene TRBJ2-2; D unresolved. The CDR3 sequence is 15 residues long. V was cut by 2 bases and J by 1 base, with 9 bases left in between. In germline, CDR1 is SGHRS, CDR2 YFSETQ. The CDR3, as DNA: TGCGCCAGCAGCTTAGATAAGCGGAACACCGGGGAGCTGTTTTTT. Amino acids: CASSLDKRNTGELFF.

The chain carries TRBV11-3 and TRBJ2-2; maybe TRBD2 (6 bases). CDR3 length equals 14 residues. Per the germline V gene, CDR1 is SGHNT and CDR2 is YENEEA. Trimming removed 5 bases at V and 6 bases at J, with 13 bases between. The CDR3 spells CASSTLAEAGELFF. As DNA, the CDR3 is TGTGCCAGCAGCACCTTAGCGGAGGCCGGGGAGCTGTTTTTT.

V gene TRBV2 combines with J gene TRBJ1-1; possibly TRBD1 for D (5 bases). V lost 4 bases and J lost 0, with 15 bases in between. Germline lookup yields CDR1 SNHLY and CDR2 FYNNEI. The CDR3 loop spans 16 amino acids. The CDR3 DNA is TGTGCCAGCAGTGTAAAAGGGGCAGAGATGAACACTGAAGCTTTCTTT. Its protein is CASSVKGAEMNTEAFF.

There are a few counts of this clone. This rearrangement joins TRBV20-1 to TRBJ1-1; D remains ambiguous. Trimming removed 4 bases from V and 3 bases from J, with 3 bases in between. Germline V gives CDR1 DFQATT, CDR2 SNEGSKA (reference sequence). The CDR3 spans 10 residues. The CDR3 sequence is CSAIDTEAFF. Here the CDR3 DNA reads TGCAGTGCTATTGACACTGAAGCTTTCTTT.

V gene TRBV6-6 combines with J gene TRBJ1-4; D may be TRBD1 (5 bases). There are 14 residues in the CDR3. Germline V gene data show CDR1 as MNHNY and CDR2 as SVGAGI (reference sequence). V lost 2 bases to trimming and J lost 5 bases, with 9 bases between them. This CDR3 reads CASSYQGRNEKLFF. CDR3 sequence (DNA): TGTGCCAGCAGTTACCAGGGTAGAAATGAAAAACTGTTTTTT.

This clone was seen a handful of times. The genes are TRBV4-1 and TRBJ2-2; 9 bases agree with TRBD2. The CDR3 spans 18 residues. CDR1 is MGHRA, CDR2 YSYEKL, per germline. V shed 2 bases and J 0 bases; nucleotides not matched to a gene: 7. The CDR3 DNA follows: TGCGCCAGCAGCCAACCTGGACTAGCGCGATCGAACACCGGGGAGCTGTTTTTT. Encoded protein: CASSQPGLARSNTGELFF.